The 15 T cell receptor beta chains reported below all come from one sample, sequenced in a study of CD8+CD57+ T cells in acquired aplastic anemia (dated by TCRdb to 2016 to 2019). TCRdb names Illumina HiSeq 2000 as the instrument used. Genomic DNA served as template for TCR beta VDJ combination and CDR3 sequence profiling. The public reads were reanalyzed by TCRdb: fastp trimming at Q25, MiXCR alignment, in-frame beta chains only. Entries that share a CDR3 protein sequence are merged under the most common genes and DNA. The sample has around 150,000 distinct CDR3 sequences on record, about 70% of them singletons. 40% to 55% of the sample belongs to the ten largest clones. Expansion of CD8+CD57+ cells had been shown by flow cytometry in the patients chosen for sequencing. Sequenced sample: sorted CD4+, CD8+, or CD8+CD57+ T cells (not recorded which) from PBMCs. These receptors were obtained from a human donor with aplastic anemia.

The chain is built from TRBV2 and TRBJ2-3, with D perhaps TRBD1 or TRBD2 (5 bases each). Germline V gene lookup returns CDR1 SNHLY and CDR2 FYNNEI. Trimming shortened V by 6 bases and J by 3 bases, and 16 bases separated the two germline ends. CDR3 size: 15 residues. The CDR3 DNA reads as TGTGCCAGCAGCGCCCTCGGGGCTGAGACAGATACGCAGTATTTT. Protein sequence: CASSALGAETDTQYF.

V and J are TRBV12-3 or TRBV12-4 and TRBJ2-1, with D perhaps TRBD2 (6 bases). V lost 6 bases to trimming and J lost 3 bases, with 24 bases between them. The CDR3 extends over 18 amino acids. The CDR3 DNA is TGTGCCAGCAGCCTAAGATGGGTGGGAGGTGATCTCTACAATGAGCAGTTCTTC. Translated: CASSLRWVGGDLYNEQFF.

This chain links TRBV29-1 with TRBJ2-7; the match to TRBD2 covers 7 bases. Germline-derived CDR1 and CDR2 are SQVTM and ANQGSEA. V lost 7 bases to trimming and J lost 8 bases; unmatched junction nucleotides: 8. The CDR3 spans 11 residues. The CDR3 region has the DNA TGCAGCGCTCAGGGAGGGGTAAAGCAGTACTTC. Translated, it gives CSAQGGVKQYF.

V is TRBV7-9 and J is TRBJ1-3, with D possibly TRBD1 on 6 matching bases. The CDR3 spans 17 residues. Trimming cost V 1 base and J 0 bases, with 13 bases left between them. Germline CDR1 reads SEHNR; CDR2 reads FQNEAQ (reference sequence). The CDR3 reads CASSLVKTGSSGNTIYF. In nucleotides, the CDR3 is TGTGCCAGCAGCTTAGTCAAAACAGGGAGCTCTGGAAACACCATATATTTT.

This CDR3 reads CASSLPLSDYGYTF. Here the CDR3 DNA reads TGTGCCAGCAGCTTGCCCCTCTCGGACTATGGCTACACCTTC. V is TRBV5-6 and J is TRBJ1-2; D gene uncertain. The V end lost 1 base, the J end lost 3 bases, and 10 bases lay between the germline ends. This CDR3 has 14 residues. The germline V gene has CDR1 SGHDT and CDR2 YYEEEE.

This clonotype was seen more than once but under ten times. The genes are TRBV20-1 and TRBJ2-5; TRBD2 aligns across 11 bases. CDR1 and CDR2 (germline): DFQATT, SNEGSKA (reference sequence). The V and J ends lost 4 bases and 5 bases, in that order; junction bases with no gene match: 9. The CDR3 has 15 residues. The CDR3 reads CSAKGTSGSLETQYF. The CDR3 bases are TGCAGTGCTAAAGGGACTAGCGGAAGTTTGGAGACCCAGTACTTC.

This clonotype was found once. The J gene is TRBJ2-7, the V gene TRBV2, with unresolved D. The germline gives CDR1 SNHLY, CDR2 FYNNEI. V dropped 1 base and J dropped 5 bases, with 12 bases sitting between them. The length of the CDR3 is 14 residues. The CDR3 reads CASSEEATPNEQYF. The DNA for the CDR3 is TGTGCCAGCAGTGAAGAGGCGACTCCAAACGAGCAGTACTTC. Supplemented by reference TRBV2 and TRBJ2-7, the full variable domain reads EPEVTQTPSHQVTQMGQEVILRCVPISNHLYFYWYRQILGQKVEFLVSFYNNEISEKSEIFDDQFSVERPDGSNFTLKIRSTKLEDSAMYFCASSEEATPNEQYFGPGTRLTVT.

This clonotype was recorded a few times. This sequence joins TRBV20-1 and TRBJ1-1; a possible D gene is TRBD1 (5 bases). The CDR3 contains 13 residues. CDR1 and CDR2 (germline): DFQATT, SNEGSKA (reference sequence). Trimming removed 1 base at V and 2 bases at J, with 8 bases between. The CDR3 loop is CSARGGDNTEAFF. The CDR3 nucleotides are TGCAGTGCTAGAGGGGGGGACAACACTGAAGCTTTCTTT.

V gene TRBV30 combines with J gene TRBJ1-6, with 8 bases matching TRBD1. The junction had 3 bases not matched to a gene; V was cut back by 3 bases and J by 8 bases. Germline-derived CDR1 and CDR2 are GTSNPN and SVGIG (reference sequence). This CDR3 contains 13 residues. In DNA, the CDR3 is TGTGCCTGGAGGATACAGGGGGATTCACCCCTCCACTTT. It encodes CAWRIQGDSPLHF.

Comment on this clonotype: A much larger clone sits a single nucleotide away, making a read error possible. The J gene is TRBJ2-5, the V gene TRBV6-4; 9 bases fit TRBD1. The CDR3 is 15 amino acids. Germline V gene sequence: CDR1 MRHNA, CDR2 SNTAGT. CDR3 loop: CASSYPGQGVETQHF. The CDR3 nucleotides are TGTGCCAGCAGTTACCCGGGACAGGGTGTGGAGACCCAGCACTTC.

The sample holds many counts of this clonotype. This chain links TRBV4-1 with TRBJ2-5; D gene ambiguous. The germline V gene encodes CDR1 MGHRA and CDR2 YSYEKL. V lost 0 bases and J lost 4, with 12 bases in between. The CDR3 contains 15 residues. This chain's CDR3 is CASSQDPLHLETQYF. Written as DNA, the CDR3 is TGCGCCAGCAGCCAAGATCCTTTGCATTTAGAGACCCAGTACTTC.

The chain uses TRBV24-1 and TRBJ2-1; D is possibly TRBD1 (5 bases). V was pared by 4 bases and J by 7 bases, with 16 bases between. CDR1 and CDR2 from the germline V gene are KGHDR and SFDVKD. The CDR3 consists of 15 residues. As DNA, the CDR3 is TGTGCCACCAGTGACACCTTAACAGGAGCGAATGAGCAGTTCTTC. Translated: CATSDTLTGANEQFF.

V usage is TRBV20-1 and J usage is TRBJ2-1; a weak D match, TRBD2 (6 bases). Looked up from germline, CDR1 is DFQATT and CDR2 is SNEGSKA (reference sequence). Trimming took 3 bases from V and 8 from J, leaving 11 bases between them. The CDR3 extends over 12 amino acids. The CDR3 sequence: CSASGREDEQFF. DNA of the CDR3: TGCAGTGCTAGCGGGAGAGAGGATGAGCAGTTCTTC.

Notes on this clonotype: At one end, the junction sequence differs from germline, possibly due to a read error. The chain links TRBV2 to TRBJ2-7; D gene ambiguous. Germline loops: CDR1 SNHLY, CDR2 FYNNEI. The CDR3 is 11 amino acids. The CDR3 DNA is TGTGCCAGAAGTGGCGGATACGAGCAGTACTTC. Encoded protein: CARSGGYEQYF. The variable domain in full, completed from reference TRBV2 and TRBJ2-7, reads EPEVTQTPSHQVTQMGQEVILRCVPISNHLYFYWYRQILGQKVEFLVSFYNNEISEKSEIFDDQFSVERPDGSNFTLKIRSTKLEDSAMYFCARSGGYEQYFGPGTRLTVT.

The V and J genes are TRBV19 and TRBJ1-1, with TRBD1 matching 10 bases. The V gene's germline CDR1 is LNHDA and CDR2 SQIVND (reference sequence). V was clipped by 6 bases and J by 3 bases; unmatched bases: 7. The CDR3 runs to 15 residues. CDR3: CASRDRGLLDTEAFF. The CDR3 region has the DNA TGTGCCAGTAGAGACAGGGGGCTATTGGACACTGAAGCTTTCTTT. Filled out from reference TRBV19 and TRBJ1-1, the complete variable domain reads DGGITQSPKYLFRKEGQNVTLSCEQNLNHDAMYWYRQDPGQGLRLIYYSQIVNDFQKGDIAEGYSVSREKKESFPLTVTSAQKNPTAFYLCASRDRGLLDTEAFFGQGTRLTVV.